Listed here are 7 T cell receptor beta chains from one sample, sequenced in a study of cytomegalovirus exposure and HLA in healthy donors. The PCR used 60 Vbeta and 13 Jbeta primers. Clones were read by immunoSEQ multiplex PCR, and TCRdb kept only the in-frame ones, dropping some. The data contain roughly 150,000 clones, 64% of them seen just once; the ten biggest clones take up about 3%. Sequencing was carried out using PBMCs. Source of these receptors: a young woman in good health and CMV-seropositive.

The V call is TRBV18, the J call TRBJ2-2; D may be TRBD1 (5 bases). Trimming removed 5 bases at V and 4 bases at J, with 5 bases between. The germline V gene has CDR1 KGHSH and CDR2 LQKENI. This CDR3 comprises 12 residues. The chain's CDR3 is CASSRGTGELFF. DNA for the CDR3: TGTGCCAGCTCAAGGGGCACCGGGGAGCTGTTTTTT.

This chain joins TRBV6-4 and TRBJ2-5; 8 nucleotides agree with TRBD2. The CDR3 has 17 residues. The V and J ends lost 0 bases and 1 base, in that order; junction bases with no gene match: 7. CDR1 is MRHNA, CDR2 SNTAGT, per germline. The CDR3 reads CASSDSRSSGLQETQYF. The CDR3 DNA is TGTGCCAGCAGTGACTCGAGGTCTAGCGGGCTCCAAGAGACCCAGTACTTC.

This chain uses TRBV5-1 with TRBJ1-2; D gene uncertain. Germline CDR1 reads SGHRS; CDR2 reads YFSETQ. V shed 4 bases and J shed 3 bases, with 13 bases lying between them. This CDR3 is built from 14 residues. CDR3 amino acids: CASSAALEDYGYTF. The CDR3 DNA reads TGCGCCAGCAGCGCTGCATTGGAGGACTATGGCTACACCTTC.

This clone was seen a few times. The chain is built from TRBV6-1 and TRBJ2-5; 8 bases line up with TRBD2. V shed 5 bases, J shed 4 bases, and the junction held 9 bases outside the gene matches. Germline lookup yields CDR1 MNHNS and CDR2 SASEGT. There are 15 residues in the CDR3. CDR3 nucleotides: TGTGCCAGCAGTCACCAATCGGGGGGGGGAGAGACCCAGTACTTC. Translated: CASSHQSGGGETQYF.

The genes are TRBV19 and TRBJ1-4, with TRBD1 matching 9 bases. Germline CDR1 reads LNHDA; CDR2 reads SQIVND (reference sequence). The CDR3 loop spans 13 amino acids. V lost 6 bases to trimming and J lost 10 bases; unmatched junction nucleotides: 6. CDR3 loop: CASSPGQGGKLFF. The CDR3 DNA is TGTGCCAGTAGCCCGGGACAGGGAGGAAAACTGTTTTTT.

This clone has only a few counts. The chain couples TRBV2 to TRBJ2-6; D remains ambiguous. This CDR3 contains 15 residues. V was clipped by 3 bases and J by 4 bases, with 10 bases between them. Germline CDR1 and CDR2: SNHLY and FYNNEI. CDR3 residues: CASSDDWSGANVLTF. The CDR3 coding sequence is TGTGCCAGCAGTGACGACTGGAGCGGGGCCAACGTCCTGACTTTC.

The CDR3 reads CASSSSGYGYTF. The CDR3 nucleotides read TGTGCCAGCAGTTCATCCGGGTACGGCTACACCTTC. The chain uses TRBV28 and TRBJ1-2; the D is unclear. The V gene's germline CDR1 is MDHEN and CDR2 SYDVKM. With 4 bases removed from V and 8 bases from J, the gap between germline ends came to 11 bases. The CDR3 sequence is 12 residues long.